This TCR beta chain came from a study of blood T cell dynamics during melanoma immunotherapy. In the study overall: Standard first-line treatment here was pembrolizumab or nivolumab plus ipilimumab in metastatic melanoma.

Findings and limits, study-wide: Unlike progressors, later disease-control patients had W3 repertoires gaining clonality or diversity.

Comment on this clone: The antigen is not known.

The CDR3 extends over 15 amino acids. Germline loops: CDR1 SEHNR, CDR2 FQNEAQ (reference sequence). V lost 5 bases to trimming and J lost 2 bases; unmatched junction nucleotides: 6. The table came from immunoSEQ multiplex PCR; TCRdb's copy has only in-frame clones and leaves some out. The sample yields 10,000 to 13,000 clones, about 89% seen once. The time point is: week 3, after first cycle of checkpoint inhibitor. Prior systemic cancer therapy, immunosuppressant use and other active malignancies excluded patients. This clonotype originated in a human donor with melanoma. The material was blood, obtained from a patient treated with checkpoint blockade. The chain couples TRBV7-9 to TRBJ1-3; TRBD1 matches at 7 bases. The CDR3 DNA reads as TGTGCCAGCAGCCAAGGGGGCACCCCTGGAAACACCATATATTTT. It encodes CASSQGGTPGNTIYF.